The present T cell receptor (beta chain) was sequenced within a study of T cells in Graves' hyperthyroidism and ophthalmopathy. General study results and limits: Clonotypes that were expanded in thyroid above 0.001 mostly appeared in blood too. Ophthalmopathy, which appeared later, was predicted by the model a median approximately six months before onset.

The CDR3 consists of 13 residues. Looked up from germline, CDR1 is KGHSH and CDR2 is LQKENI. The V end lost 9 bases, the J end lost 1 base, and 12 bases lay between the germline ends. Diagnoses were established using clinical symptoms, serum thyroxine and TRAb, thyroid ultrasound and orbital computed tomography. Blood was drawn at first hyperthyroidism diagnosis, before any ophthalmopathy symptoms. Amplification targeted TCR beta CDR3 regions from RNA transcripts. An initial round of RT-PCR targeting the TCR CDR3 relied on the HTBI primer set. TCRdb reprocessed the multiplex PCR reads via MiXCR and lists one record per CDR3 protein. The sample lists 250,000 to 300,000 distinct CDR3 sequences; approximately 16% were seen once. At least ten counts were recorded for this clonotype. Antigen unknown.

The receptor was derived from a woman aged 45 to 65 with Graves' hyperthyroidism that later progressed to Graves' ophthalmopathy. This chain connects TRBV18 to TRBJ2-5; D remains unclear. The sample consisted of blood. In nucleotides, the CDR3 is TGTGCCAGTCAAGGAGCAACCCAAGAGACCCAGTACTTC. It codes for CASQGATQETQYF.